This TCR beta chain was identified in a study of shared clonotypes between healthy human individuals. Points from the study as a whole: Several donors showed sharing of about 4.8% of naive CD4 clonotypes.

Terminally differentiated effector memory CD45RA+ cells were left out of the naive CD8 fraction, which was CD45RO-negative and positively selected for CCR7. With regard to this clone: Antigen: not known.

Clones were sequenced by immunoSEQ multiplex PCR, and TCRdb holds only the in-frame ones, with some missing. The sample has about 2 million clones; about 95% are singletons. Material: naive CD8+ T cells sorted from blood. The source of this sequence is a man between 18 and 35 years old in good health.

The CDR3 DNA is TGTGCCAGCAGTTTCACCCGACAGGGTTCAGCGGGGGTGGTCTACAATGAGCAGTTCTTC. This translates into CASSFTRQGSAGVVYNEQFF. The gene calls are TRBV28 and TRBJ2-1; weak D call: TRBD2 (8 bases). The CDR3 consists of 20 residues. Germline-derived CDR1 and CDR2 are MDHEN and SYDVKM. The V end was cut by 3 bases, the J end by 3 bases, with 27 bases between. Combining the CDR3 with reference TRBV28 and TRBJ2-1 gives the whole variable domain DVKVTQSSRYLVKRTGEKVFLECVQDMDHENMFWYRQDPGLGLRLIYFSYDVKMKEKGDIPEGYSVSREKKERFSLILESASTNQTSMYLCASSFTRQGSAGVVYNEQFFGPGTRLTVL.